These T cell receptor beta chains were read from a single sample in a study of control samples from healthy donors and cancer patients. Data came from immunoSEQ multiplex PCR; TCRdb stores just in-frame clones and leaves some out. The table includes around 150,000 clones, less than 95% detected once. Sequencing was carried out using PBMCs. The receptors originated from a man aged 55 to 70 with colorectal cancer. The conserved cysteine and the conserved F or W are not part of the CDR3 here. Not every row has a clone size; where given, it reads once, few, many or a size class.

TRBV5-4	NA	TRBJ2-2	ASSLDSTGELF
TRBV10-3	few	TRBJ1-5	AISEGTGLGSNQPQH
TRBV11-2	NA	TRBJ1-3	ASSLSLGQGGNTIY
TRBV7-9	NA	TRBJ2-3	ASSPPGPPSRTQY
TRBV30	NA	TRBJ2-3	AWSGGGKTDTQY
TRBV30	NA	TRBJ1-5	AWSVNNQPQH
TRBV12-3/TRBV12-4	NA	TRBJ1-6	ASSLPSSPLH
TRBV10-3	NA	TRBJ1-2	AISESPGQGGFSGYT
TRBV27	NA	TRBJ2-5	ASSLSGTAGETQY
TRBV3-1/TRBV3-2	NA	TRBJ1-6	ASSHSGAYNSPLH
TRBV9	NA	TRBJ2-5	ASSVGLQETQY
TRBV25-1	NA	TRBJ1-2	ASSDGRLYGYT
TRBV3-1/TRBV3-2	NA	TRBJ1-3	ASSLGGVSSGNTIY
TRBV15	NA	TRBJ1-1	ATSRDKGGTEAF
TRBV9	NA	TRBJ2-2	ASSVGVGELF
TRBV5-3	NA	TRBJ2-2	ARSLGTDRTGELF
TRBV19	NA	TRBJ1-2	ASSINDTPYGYT
TRBV18	NA	TRBJ1-6	ASSPQDGTGNSPLH
TRBV6-5	NA	TRBJ1-1	ASSPGGGVNTEAF
TRBV6-5	NA	TRBJ2-7	ASSYDRERYEQY
TRBV2	NA	TRBJ2-7	ASSTQRTSGGWYEQY
TRBV7-9	NA	TRBJ2-4	ASSPDVTGKAKNIQY
TRBV11-3	NA	TRBJ2-7	ASSLGQGGTYEQY
TRBV24-1	NA	TRBJ2-3	ATSEWGETDTQY
TRBV30	once	TRBJ2-1	AWGVTATYNEQF
TRBV3-1/TRBV3-2	once	TRBJ2-3	ASSQAGLDTQY
TRBV19	NA	TRBJ1-3	ASSKGVAGNTIY
TRBV28	NA	TRBJ1-4	ASLNRVYHSNEKLF
TRBV27	NA	TRBJ1-1	ASSPMAANTEAF
TRBV4-1	NA	TRBJ1-2	ASSQIAAGVNYGYT
TRBV7-2	NA	TRBJ2-5	ASSSPGAGEFKTQY
TRBV7-8	NA	TRBJ1-3	ASSLKGQGLTIY
TRBV2	NA	TRBJ1-1	ASSKANTEAF
TRBV29-1	once	TRBJ1-4	SVSGGNEKLF
TRBV7-7	NA	TRBJ2-3	ASSAGTGTDTQY
TRBV19	NA	TRBJ1-1	ASTLRGGEAF
TRBV6-1	NA	TRBJ1-1	ASSEGAGRTEAF
TRBV21-1	NA	TRBJ1-1	ASSGRQGARPEAF
TRBV6-5	once	TRBJ1-5	ASTPGRLPNQPQH
TRBV18	NA	TRBJ1-2	ASSPERALGYGYT
TRBV5-4	NA	TRBJ2-7	ASSSQGTSFEQY
TRBV4-1	NA	TRBJ2-2	ASSSRVTGTGELF
TRBV5-6	NA	TRBJ1-4	ASSLAGGYEKLF
TRBV27	NA	TRBJ1-6	ASSYAYNSPLH
TRBV19	NA	TRBJ2-5	ASSTSGGALETQY